A selection of T cell receptor beta chains follows, all from one sample in a study of blood T cell dynamics during melanoma immunotherapy. Data came from immunoSEQ multiplex PCR; TCRdb stores just in-frame clones and leaves some out. This sample carries a few thousand clones, roughly 86% of them seen once, and the ten largest clones take around 31%. Sequencing was performed on blood, taken from a patient treated with checkpoint blockade. The receptor set was obtained from a human donor with melanoma. CDR3s include the opening cysteine and the closing phenylalanine or tryptophan. Fields, in order: D gene, clone size, V gene, J gene, CDR3 DNA, CDR3 protein. D genes are given only for firm matches. Clone size is given for some rows only: seen once, a few or many times, or a class if the clone is expanded.

TRBD2	.	TRBV7-2	TRBJ2-7	TGTGCCAGCAGCCCATATAGCGGGGTGAGCTCCTACGAGCAGTACTTC	CASSPYSGVSSYEQYF
TRBD1	.	TRBV27	TRBJ2-3	TGTGCCAGCAGTTCCCGGACAGGTACGCAGTATTTT	CASSSRTGTQYF
TRBD1	few	TRBV30	TRBJ1-2	TGTGCCTGGTCAGTGACGGGACAGGGGCAATATGGCTACACCTTC	CAWSVTGQGQYGYTF
.	.	TRBV6-8	TRBJ1-4	TGTGCCAGCAGTAGACAGCGGGCCCAGGAAAAACTGTTTTTT	CASSRQRAQEKLFF
.	.	TRBV7-2	TRBJ2-5	TGTGCCAGCAGCACAAGCACCCAAGAGACCCAGTACTTC	CASSTSTQETQYF
.	once	TRBV5-1	TRBJ2-2	TGCGCCAGCAGCTTGGTATTAGCGTCGAACACCGGGGAGCTGTTTTTT	CASSLVLASNTGELFF
.	.	TRBV15	TRBJ1-2	TGTGCCACCAGCAGAGAGTCAGCCACAGTCTATGGCTACACCTTC	CATSRESATVYGYTF
TRBD2	.	TRBV2	TRBJ2-7	TGTGCCAGCAGTGAACAAGATCTAGCGGGCTACTCCTACGAGCAGTACTTC	CASSEQDLAGYSYEQYF
.	.	TRBV6-5	TRBJ1-1	TGTGCCAGCAGTTCGGGAAGAAACACTGAAGCTTTCTTT	CASSSGRNTEAFF
.	.	TRBV23-1	TRBJ2-3	TGCGCCAGCAGTCAATTCCGGGAAGCCACAGATACGCAGTATTTT	CASSQFREATDTQYF
.	few	TRBV19	TRBJ1-5	TGTGCCAGTAGTGTATTAAATCAGCCCCAGCATTTT	CASSVLNQPQHF
.	.	TRBV7-9	TRBJ1-6	TGTGCCAGCAACCCCGAGTCTCTCCACTTT	CASNPESLHF
TRBD1	.	TRBV30	TRBJ1-2	TGTGCCTGGAGTTATACAGGGGCGAGGGGCTACACCTTC	CAWSYTGARGYTF
.	once	TRBV5-1	TRBJ2-2	TGCGCCAGCAGCTTGGTTCGGGACTCGATCCGTAACACCGGGGAGCTGTTTTTT	CASSLVRDSIRNTGELFF
.	.	TRBV4-1	TRBJ2-1	TGCGCCAGCAGTCGGGGGGCTAACGGGAGTAGTGGGAATGAGCAGTTCTTC	CASSRGANGSSGNEQFF
.	.	TRBV18	TRBJ2-6	TGTGCCAGCTCGCCAGCAGGGGGAGGCTCTGGGGCCAACGTCCTGACTTTC	CASSPAGGGSGANVLTF
TRBD2	.	TRBV2	TRBJ2-5	TGTGCCAGCCTGGGGACTAGCGGTAAAGAGACCCAGTACTTC	CASLGTSGKETQYF
.	.	TRBV9	TRBJ2-1	TGTGCCAGCAGCCCGCGGAGGGTACCTGAGCAGTTCTTC	CASSPRRVPEQFF
.	.	TRBV6-5	TRBJ1-5	TGTGCCAGCAGGGCAACTGCAGGGTCTCAGCCCCAGCATTTT	CASRATAGSQPQHF
.	.	TRBV19	TRBJ2-3	TGTGCCAGTAGTCACACAGATACGCAGTATTTT	CASSHTDTQYF
.	.	TRBV19	TRBJ2-7	TGTGCCAGTAGTATAGATCGATTTTACGAGCAGTACTTC	CASSIDRFYEQYF
.	.	TRBV7-6	TRBJ2-7	TGTGCCAGCAGTGGGACTGACTACGAGCAGTACTTC	CASSGTDYEQYF
TRBD1	.	TRBV4-3	TRBJ2-2	TGCGCCAGCAGCCAAGATTCAGGGACAGCTTTTCGTGGTACCGGGGAGCTGTTTTTT	CASSQDSGTAFRGTGELFF
.	.	TRBV4-3	TRBJ2-1	TGCGCCAGCAGCCAAGATGGAGACTATGAGCAGTTCTTC	CASSQDGDYEQFF
TRBD1	.	TRBV27	TRBJ1-6	TGTGCCAGCAGTTTAGACAGGGGGTATTCACCCCTCCACTTT	CASSLDRGYSPLHF
.	.	TRBV7-6	TRBJ1-2	TGTGCCAGCAGCTTGGGCCCACTCTATGGCTACACCTTC	CASSLGPLYGYTF
.	.	TRBV27	TRBJ2-5	TGTGCCAGCAGTTCCCTATCGAACAGGGTTCAGACCCAGTACTTC	CASSSLSNRVQTQYF
TRBD1	.	TRBV7-9	TRBJ1-1	TGTGCCAGCAACCGCCGGGACAGGGGGTTGTCTGAAGCTTTCTTT	CASNRRDRGLSEAFF
TRBD2	.	TRBV7-3	TRBJ2-6	TGTGCCAGCAGCCCGACGGGTAGCGGGCCTACCTCTGGGGCCAACGTCCTGACTTTC	CASSPTGSGPTSGANVLTF
.	.	TRBV25-1	TRBJ2-3	TGTGCCAGCAGTGGAGGCTATAGCACAGATACGCAGTATTTT	CASSGGYSTDTQYF
.	.	TRBV2	TRBJ1-2	TGTGCCAGCAGTGTCAGGGCTGCTGGCTACACCTTC	CASSVRAAGYTF
TRBD1	.	TRBV28	TRBJ1-2	TGTGCCAGCAGTTCCCACGGACAGGACTATGGCTACACCTTC	CASSSHGQDYGYTF
.	few	TRBV27	TRBJ1-2	TGTGCCAGCAGTTCGTGGGCGGAAAACTATGGCTACACCTTC	CASSSWAENYGYTF
.	.	TRBV7-3	TRBJ2-2	TGTGCCAGCACGGCTAATCCCAACACCGGGGAGCTGTTTTTT	CASTANPNTGELFF
.	.	TRBV6-6	TRBJ2-7	TGTGCCAGCAGTCCTGACAGATACGAGCAGTACTTC	CASSPDRYEQYF
.	.	TRBV7-2	TRBJ2-7	TGTGCCAGCAGCTTAGAGGTCGGGACAAGGCACTACGAGCAGTACTTC	CASSLEVGTRHYEQYF
TRBD1	.	TRBV7-2	TRBJ2-7	TGTGCCAGCAGCTTCACTCCGGGACAGCTTTCCTACGAGCAGTACTTC	CASSFTPGQLSYEQYF
.	few	TRBV2	TRBJ1-2	TGTGCCAGCAGTGAAGCGCGCAACTATGGCTACACCTTC	CASSEARNYGYTF
TRBD1	.	TRBV9	TRBJ2-1	TGTGCCAGCAGCGTGGGACAGGCTACCTACAATGAGCAGTTCTTC	CASSVGQATYNEQFF
TRBD2	few	TRBV9	TRBJ2-1	TGTGCCAGCAGCGGTGACGGACTAGCGGGAGAAAATTTCTTC	CASSGDGLAGENFF
.	.	TRBV19	TRBJ2-3	TGTGCCAGTAGCCCCAGGGGACCGAGCACAGATACGCAGTATTTT	CASSPRGPSTDTQYF
.	.	TRBV9	TRBJ2-7	TGTGCCAGCAGCGCCGAGGAGGGTTGGGGACAGCTAACCTACGAGCAGTACTTC	CASSAEEGWGQLTYEQYF
.	.	TRBV28	TRBJ2-1	TGTGCCAGCATGCTCCGGGGGAATGAGCAGTTCTTC	CASMLRGNEQFF
TRBD2	.	TRBV19	TRBJ2-1	TGTGCCAGTAGGGGACTAGCCTACAATGAGCAGTTCTTC	CASRGLAYNEQFF
TRBD1	.	TRBV11-2	TRBJ2-3	TGTGCCAGCAGGATCTCGGGACAGATCACAGATACGCAGTATTTT	CASRISGQITDTQYF
.	.	TRBV20-1	TRBJ2-7	TGCAGTGCCGGCGAGGGCGAGCAGTACTTC	CSAGEGEQYF
.	.	TRBV14	TRBJ2-5	TGTGCCAAAGCCTTTTTGGGTAACGGGGGTGGGACGGAGACCCAGTACTTC	CAKAFLGNGGGTETQYF
.	.	TRBV30	TRBJ1-5	TGTGCCTGGAGTACAAACACAGGGCCGCAGCCCCAGCATTTT	CAWSTNTGPQPQHF
.	.	TRBV27	TRBJ1-1	TGTGCCAGCAGCCTCGACCGGCTAAGAGGAGCTTTCTTT	CASSLDRLRGAFF
TRBD2	once	TRBV9	TRBJ2-1	TGTGCCAGCAGCGAGAGCGGGAGCTCCTACAATGAGCAGTTCTTC	CASSESGSSYNEQFF
.	.	TRBV5-6	TRBJ1-1	TGTGCCAGCAGCCGGGATCTCCCGCCACCTGCTTTCTTT	CASSRDLPPPAFF
.	.	TRBV20-1	TRBJ2-1	TGCAGTGCTCTGCACAGAAATGAGCAGTTCTTC	CSALHRNEQFF
.	once	TRBV5-5	TRBJ1-4	TGTGCCAGCAGCTTGTACACTGCAACTAATGAAAAACTGTTTTTT	CASSLYTATNEKLFF